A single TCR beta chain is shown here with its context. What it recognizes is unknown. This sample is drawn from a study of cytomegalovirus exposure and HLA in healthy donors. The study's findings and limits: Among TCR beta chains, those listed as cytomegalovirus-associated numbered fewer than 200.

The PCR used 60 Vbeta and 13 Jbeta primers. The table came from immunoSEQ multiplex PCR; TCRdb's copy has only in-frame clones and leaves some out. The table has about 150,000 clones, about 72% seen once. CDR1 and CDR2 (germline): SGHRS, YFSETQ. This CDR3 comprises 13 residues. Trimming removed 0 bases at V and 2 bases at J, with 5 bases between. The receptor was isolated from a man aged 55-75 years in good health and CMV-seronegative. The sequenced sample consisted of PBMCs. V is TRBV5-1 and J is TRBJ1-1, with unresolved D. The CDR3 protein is CASSLGPNTEAFF. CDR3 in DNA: TGCGCCAGCAGCTTGGGGCCAAACACTGAAGCTTTCTTT.